This T cell receptor beta chain was sequenced for a study of T cells after yellow fever vaccination. Regarding the study as a whole: A minor fraction of clonotypes spanned both CD4 and CD8 compartments. Post-booster reappearance was seen for most primary-vaccination clones (roughly 97% CD4, roughly 86% CD8).

Template switching with 5'RACE generated the TCR cDNA and added a universal primer site and UMIs. One entry per CDR3 protein, called by TCRdb with MiXCR from the 5' RACE reads. The table includes roughly 340,000 distinct CDR3 sequences, 3% to 4.5% detected once. Looked up from germline, CDR1 is MNHNS and CDR2 is SASEGT. V lost 6 bases to trimming and J lost 8 bases; unmatched junction nucleotides: 9. The CDR3 runs 14 residues. This clonotype was found a few times. Its antigen is currently unknown. The receptor comes from a man aged 18 to 29 who received the YFV17D yellow fever vaccine. The V call is TRBV6-1, the J call TRBJ1-5, with 8 positions matching TRBD1. Sequencing was performed on PBMCs, taken 5 days after the yellow fever booster vaccination. For the CDR3, the DNA is TGTGCCAGCAGCCGGACAGGGCCCTTTGAGCCCCAGCATTTT. Translation: CASSRTGPFEPQHF.